The TCR beta chain under discussion was sequenced for a study of blood T cells in healthy people across ages. Study-wide results and limits: Versus aged donors, long-lived donors had higher diversity and more naive CD4+ cells.

The second PCR ran about 6 to 12 cycles with a sample-barcoded 5' primer and J-beta primers. A template-switch adaptor with 12 random nucleotides tagged each cDNA molecule. A single record per CDR3 protein comes from TCRdb applying MiXCR to the 5' RACE reads. The sample contains more than 500,000 distinct CDR3 sequences, approximately 25% of which appear only once. Note on this clonotype: Antigen: not known.

This CDR3 is built from 14 residues. V gave up 7 bases and J gave up 4 bases; unmatched junction bases: 5. Germline lookup yields CDR1 MDHEN and CDR2 SYDVKM. Sequenced: blood. The TCR sequence derives from a woman in her seventies in good health. The rearrangement links TRBV28 to TRBJ2-4; 9 bases are a match to TRBD2. CDR3 sequence: CASNKSGGKNIQYF. The CDR3 DNA follows: TGTGCCAGCAATAAGAGCGGGGGGAAAAACATTCAGTACTTC.